Shown below are 24 T cell receptor beta chains from a single sample sequenced in a study of Ad26.COV2.S vaccination and SARS-CoV-2 variants. Repertoires were generated with immunoSEQ multiplex PCR, while TCRdb's copy carries only in-frame clones and drops some. The sample consists of 380,000 or so clones, 80% to 90% of them appearing once. The treatment was: roughly 20 received Ad26.COV2.S at low or high dose, single or two shots; a few received placebo; per-sample allocation not given. Vaccine and placebo recipients were sampled on day 63 after the first injection. The specimen comprised peripheral blood, sampled in a trial of Ad26.COV2.S vaccine versus placebo. Every receptor here comes from a person aged 18-65 years who received the Ad26.COV2.S COVID-19 vaccine or a placebo.

The rearrangement links TRBV6-5 to TRBJ1-1; a possible D gene is TRBD1 (5 bases). Per germline, CDR1 MNHEY and CDR2 SVGAGI. The CDR3 totals 13 residues. The ends were cut back, 6 bases at V and 3 bases at J, with 11 bases in the middle. CDR3 sequence reads: CASRWDGYTEAFF. Here the CDR3 DNA reads TGTGCCAGCAGGTGGGACGGATACACTGAAGCTTTCTTT.

The chain links TRBV6-2 or TRBV6-3 to TRBJ1-4; D unclear. CDR1 is MNHEY, CDR2 SVGEGT, per germline. Trimming removed 2 bases at V and 7 bases at J, with 14 bases between. This CDR3 region has 15 residues. Here the CDR3 reads CASSYGELSSEKLFF. The CDR3 nucleotides are TGTGCCAGCAGTTACGGGGAGCTTTCTTCTGAAAAACTGTTTTTT.

The V and J genes are TRBV5-1 and TRBJ1-1, with D perhaps matching TRBD1 (5 bases). This CDR3 is 14 amino acids long. The ends were cut back, 2 bases at V and 6 bases at J, with 14 bases in the middle. Germline V CDR1 and CDR2: SGHRS, YFSETQ. This CDR3 reads CASSFRALNSEAFF. CDR3 DNA sequence: TGCGCCAGCAGCTTCAGGGCGCTAAACTCTGAAGCTTTCTTT.

The chain couples TRBV6-5 to TRBJ2-7, with D perhaps TRBD1 (6 bases). Germline CDR1 MNHEY, CDR2 SVGAGI. CDR3 length: 11 amino acids. The ends were cut back, 9 bases at V and 6 bases at J, with 12 bases in the middle. The CDR3 loop reads CASGQGGEQYF. The CDR3 coding sequence is TGTGCCAGTGGGCAAGGGGGCGAGCAGTACTTC.

This clone was seen once. This chain links TRBV28 with TRBJ1-2; the D gene is possibly TRBD1 (6 bases). V dropped 1 base and J dropped 0 bases, with 9 bases sitting between them. The CDR3 has 15 amino acids. Germline V gives CDR1 MDHEN, CDR2 SYDVKM. This CDR3 is CASSLSTGANYGYTF. As DNA, the CDR3 is TGTGCCAGCAGTTTATCGACAGGAGCTAACTATGGCTACACCTTC.

The J gene is TRBJ2-1, the V gene TRBV4-1; 7 positions agree with TRBD1. Germline V CDR1 and CDR2: MGHRA, YSYEKL. V shed 4 bases and J 2 bases; nucleotides not matched to a gene: 8. This CDR3 is built from 16 residues. The CDR3 sequence is CASSPGTGVTYNEQFF. The CDR3 DNA follows: TGCGCCAGCAGCCCCGGAACAGGGGTCACCTACAATGAGCAGTTCTTC.

This clone was detected only a few times. The CDR3 sequence: CASSLSGQGITEAFF. CDR3 in DNA: TGCGCCAGCAGCTTATCCGGACAGGGAATCACTGAAGCTTTCTTT. The chain employs TRBV4-1 and TRBJ1-1, with 8 bases identical to TRBD1. Germline-derived CDR1 and CDR2 are MGHRA and YSYEKL. CDR3 length: 15 residues. V lost 5 bases to trimming and J lost 4 bases; unmatched junction nucleotides: 9.

This clone was found once. The rearrangement joins TRBV18 to TRBJ2-3, with 8 nucleotides matching TRBD2. The germline CDR1 and CDR2 sequences are KGHSH and LQKENI. The CDR3 length is 15 residues. Losses at the gene ends were 3 bases for V and 0 bases for J; bases not matched to a gene: 2. CDR3 loop: CASSPTSGSTDTQYF. The CDR3 DNA is TGTGCCAGCTCACCTACTAGCGGCAGCACAGATACGCAGTATTTT. Full variable domain (outside the CDR3, taken from reference TRBV18 and TRBJ2-3): NAGVMQNPRHLVRRRGQEARLRCSPMKGHSHVYWYRQLPEEGLKFMVYLQKENIIDESGMPKERFSAEFPKEGPSILRIQQVVRGDSAAYFCASSPTSGSTDTQYFGPGTRLTVL.

This sequence joins TRBV9 and TRBJ2-7; 12 bases match TRBD2. V gave up 0 bases and J gave up 7 bases; unmatched junction bases: 8. The CDR3 has 16 amino acids. CDR1 and CDR2 (germline): SGDLS, YYNGEE. The CDR3 here is CASSVDASGGAEEQYF. The CDR3 DNA sequence: TGTGCCAGCAGCGTAGACGCTAGCGGGGGGGCGGAGGAGCAGTACTTC.

This clone was seen a few times. The V call is TRBV18, the J call TRBJ2-1, with unresolved D. The V end lost 1 base, the J end lost 9 bases, and 13 bases lay between the germline ends. Germline CDR1 is KGHSH and CDR2 is LQKENI. The CDR3 has 14 residues. CDR3 nucleotides: TGTGCCAGCTCACCACTGGGCATTAAAAGTGAGCAGTTCTTC. This translates into CASSPLGIKSEQFF.

The genes are TRBV28 and TRBJ2-7, with D tentatively TRBD2 (5 bases). V was pared by 6 bases and J by 0 bases, with 18 bases between. Germline assignment: CDR1 MDHEN and CDR2 SYDVKM. CDR3 length: 16 amino acids. The DNA of the CDR3 is TGTGCCAGCAGCCTACCCTGGCAAGAGGGCTCCTACGAGCAGTACTTC. Protein: CASSLPWQEGSYEQYF.

The J gene is TRBJ1-1, the V gene TRBV18, with unresolved D. Trimming shortened V by 1 base and J by 5 bases, and 8 bases separated the two germline ends. This CDR3 is built from 13 residues. Germline V gene lookup returns CDR1 KGHSH and CDR2 LQKENI. As DNA, the CDR3 is TGTGCCAGCTCACCACAGGGTAGGACTGAAGCTTTCTTT. Protein: CASSPQGRTEAFF.

This clone was detected only a few times. The J gene is TRBJ2-5, the V gene TRBV10-1, with 8 bases matching TRBD1. The CDR3 length is 15 residues. Germline V gene lookup returns CDR1 WNHNN and CDR2 SYGVQD (reference sequence). After removal of 3 bases from V and 5 bases from J, the junction contained 8 bases not matched to a gene. CDR3 DNA: TGCGCCAGCAGTGAAGGACAGGGAGACGTTGAGACCCAGTACTTC. Protein sequence: CASSEGQGDVETQYF.

This clone was counted a few times. This chain connects TRBV5-6 to TRBJ2-2; tentatively, D is TRBD2 (5 bases). Germline CDR1 reads SGHDT; CDR2 reads YYEEEE. Trimming removed 0 bases at V and 0 bases at J, with 15 bases between. The CDR3 runs 18 residues. The CDR3 is CASSLGYVGVANTGELFF. The CDR3 nucleotides read TGTGCCAGCAGCTTGGGGTACGTGGGAGTGGCGAACACCGGGGAGCTGTTTTTT. Combining the CDR3 with reference TRBV5-6 and TRBJ2-2 gives the whole variable domain DAGVTQSPTHLIKTRGQQVTLRCSPKSGHDTVSWYQQALGQGPQFIFQYYEEEERQRGNFPDRFSGHQFPNYSSELNVNALLLGDSALYLCASSLGYVGVANTGELFFGEGSRLTVL.

This chain uses TRBV6-5 with TRBJ2-1; D gene unclear. The CDR3 is 16 residues long. CDR1 is MNHEY, CDR2 SVGAGI, per germline. Deletions cut 0 bases from V and 2 bases from J, with 11 bases between. Here the CDR3 reads CASSYSVGEAYNEQFF. The CDR3 nucleotides read TGTGCCAGCAGTTACTCAGTGGGTGAAGCCTACAATGAGCAGTTCTTC.

V and J are TRBV19 and TRBJ2-7; D might be TRBD1 or TRBD2, each matching 6 bases. Germline CDR1 and CDR2: LNHDA and SQIVND (reference sequence). Trimming removed 0 bases from V and 6 bases from J, with 12 bases in between. The CDR3 has 14 residues. The CDR3 region is CASSIDRGGGEQYF. CDR3 coding DNA: TGTGCCAGTAGTATAGATCGAGGGGGAGGCGAGCAGTACTTC. Full variable domain (missing parts from reference TRBV19 and TRBJ2-7): DGGITQSPKYLFRKEGQNVTLSCEQNLNHDAMYWYRQDPGQGLRLIYYSQIVNDFQKGDIAEGYSVSREKKESFPLTVTSAQKNPTAFYLCASSIDRGGGEQYFGPGTRLTVT.

This chain connects TRBV6-1 to TRBJ2-7; D is unclear. Germline CDR1 reads MNHNS; CDR2 reads SASEGT. V lost 1 base to trimming and J lost 4 bases, with 11 bases between them. The CDR3 has 14 residues. The CDR3 loop reads CASSEGLGQYEQYF. The CDR3 nucleotides read TGTGCCAGCAGTGAAGGCCTGGGCCAGTACGAGCAGTACTTC.

V and J are TRBV7-2 and TRBJ1-2; D gene unclear. Germline V lookup: CDR1 SGHTA, CDR2 FQGNSA. With 1 base removed from V and 2 bases from J, the gap between germline ends came to 11 bases. This CDR3 has 15 residues. CDR3 sequence (DNA): TGTGCCAGCAGCTTAGTTGGCCAGACGAACTATGGCTACACCTTC. It codes for CASSLVGQTNYGYTF.

The CDR3 coding sequence is TGTGCCAGCAGCTTAGGCGGGACTGCGACCAATGAGCAGTTCTTC. Translated: CASSLGGTATNEQFF. The rearrangement uses TRBV11-3 and TRBJ2-1, with a tentative D call TRBD2 (6 bases). Trimming pared 1 base from V and 6 bases from J, leaving 13 bases between. CDR1 and CDR2 from the germline V gene are SGHNT and YENEEA. This CDR3 comprises 15 residues.

The chain employs TRBV5-5 and TRBJ1-4; 9 nucleotides match TRBD1. CDR1 is SGHKS and CDR2 is YYEKEE in the germline V gene (reference sequence). This CDR3 spans 15 amino acids. J lost 6 bases, V lost 4 bases, and 7 bases had no gene match. The CDR3 spells CASSLRGQGYEKLFF. The CDR3 DNA is TGTGCCAGCAGCCTCCGGGGACAGGGTTATGAAAAACTGTTTTTT.

The V gene is TRBV6-5, the J gene TRBJ1-3, with D unresolved. V shed 2 bases and J shed 0 bases, with 8 bases lying between them. Germline-derived CDR1 and CDR2 are MNHEY and SVGAGI. CDR3 length: 15 amino acids. The CDR3 loop reads CASSYDASSGNTIYF. The CDR3, as DNA: TGTGCCAGCAGTTACGATGCATCCTCTGGAAACACCATATATTTT.

The gene calls are TRBV27 and TRBJ1-4; TRBD1 agrees at 7 bases. The CDR3 loop spans 17 amino acids. With 2 bases clipped from V and 4 bases from J, the junction kept 10 bases outside the gene matches. CDR1 MNHEY and CDR2 SMNVEV come from the germline V gene (reference sequence). CDR3 DNA sequence: TGTGCCAGCAGTTTAGATCCTACAGGGGCCCTTAATGAAAAACTGTTTTTT. It codes for CASSLDPTGALNEKLFF.

The chain uses TRBV3-1 (or the pseudogene TRBV3-2) and TRBJ2-4, with D perhaps TRBD2 (6 bases). V was clipped by 5 bases and J by 0 bases, with 11 bases between them. This CDR3 is built from 15 residues. The germline V gene encodes CDR1 LGHDT and CDR2 YNNKEL (reference sequence). The chain's CDR3 is CASSGTLLAKNIQYF. DNA for the CDR3: TGTGCCAGCAGCGGGACTCTTCTAGCCAAAAACATTCAGTACTTC.

The V and J genes are TRBV7-3 and TRBJ2-1, with D perhaps TRBD1 (5 bases). The CDR3 extends over 12 amino acids. With 5 bases removed from V and 10 bases from J, the gap between germline ends came to 12 bases. From germline, CDR1 is SGHTA and CDR2 FQGTGA. Here the CDR3 reads CASSPSQGEQFF. The CDR3 DNA follows: TGTGCCAGCAGCCCTTCCCAGGGCGAGCAGTTCTTC.